This T cell receptor beta chain emerged from a study of control samples from healthy donors and cancer patients. The protocol was immunoSEQ multiplex PCR, while the TCRdb copy is restricted to in-frame clones and leaves out a portion. The sample yields roughly 120,000 clones, more than 75% seen once. Germline assignment: CDR1 MNHNS and CDR2 SASEGT. CDR3 length: 14 amino acids. Trimming pared 3 bases from V and 4 bases from J, leaving 10 bases between. The specimen was blood. The receptor was derived from a man younger than 45 in good health. This chain uses TRBV6-1 with TRBJ1-5; D is unclear. CDR3 amino acids: CASSEGGENQPQHF. The CDR3 nucleotides read TGTGCCAGCAGTGAGGGTGGGGAAAATCAGCCCCAGCATTTT.